The following is a T cell receptor beta chain sequence with its context. This sample is part of a study of CD8 T cells in Susac syndrome. Random hexamers primed reverse transcription of about 0.45 to 1 ug RNA. TCRdb re-analysed the immunoSEQ multiplex PCR reads in MiXCR, keeping a single row per CDR3 protein. The profile shows a few hundred thousand distinct CDR3 sequences, 90% to 95% of them singletons. There are 15 residues in the CDR3. V lost 2 bases and J lost 7, with 15 bases in between. Germline CDR1 is KGHSH and CDR2 is LQKENI. The sequence was collected from a human donor with multiple sclerosis. Source material: CD4+ T cells from PBMCs. The chain carries TRBV18 and TRBJ1-5; D is unresolved. CDR3 in amino acids: CASSPTSLGGQPQHF. The CDR3 coding sequence is TGTGCCAGCTCACCAACTAGTCTGGGAGGGCAGCCCCAGCATTTT.